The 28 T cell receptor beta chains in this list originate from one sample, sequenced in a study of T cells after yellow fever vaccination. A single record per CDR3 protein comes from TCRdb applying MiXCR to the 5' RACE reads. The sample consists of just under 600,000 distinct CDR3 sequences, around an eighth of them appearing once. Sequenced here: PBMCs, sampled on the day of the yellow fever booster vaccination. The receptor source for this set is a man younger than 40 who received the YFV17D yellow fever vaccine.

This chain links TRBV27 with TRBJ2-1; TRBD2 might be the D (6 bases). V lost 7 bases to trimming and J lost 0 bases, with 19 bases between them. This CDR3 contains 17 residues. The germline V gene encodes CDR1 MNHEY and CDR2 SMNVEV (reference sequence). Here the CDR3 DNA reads TGTGCCAGCATCGATAGCGGTCCAACAAGCTCCTACAATGAGCAGTTCTTC. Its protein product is CASIDSGPTSSYNEQFF.

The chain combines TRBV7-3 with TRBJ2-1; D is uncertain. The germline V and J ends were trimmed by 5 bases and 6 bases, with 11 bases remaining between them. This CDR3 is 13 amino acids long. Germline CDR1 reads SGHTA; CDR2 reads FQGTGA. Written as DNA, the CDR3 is TGTGCCAGCAGCCCTTCCCCTGGCAATGAGCAGTTCTTC. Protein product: CASSPSPGNEQFF. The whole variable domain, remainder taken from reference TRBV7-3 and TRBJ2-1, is GAGVSQTPSNKVTEKGKYVELRCDPISGHTALYWYRQSLGQGPEFLIYFQGTGAADDSGLPNDRFFAVRPEGSVSTLKIQRTERGDSAVYLCASSPSPGNEQFFGPGTRLTVL.

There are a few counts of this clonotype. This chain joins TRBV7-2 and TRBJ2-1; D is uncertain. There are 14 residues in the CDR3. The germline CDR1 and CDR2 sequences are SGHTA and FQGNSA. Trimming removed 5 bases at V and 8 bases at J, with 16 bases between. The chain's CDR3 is CASSTLVEFYEQFF. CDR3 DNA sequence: TGTGCCAGCAGCACCTTGGTCGAGTTTTATGAGCAGTTCTTC.

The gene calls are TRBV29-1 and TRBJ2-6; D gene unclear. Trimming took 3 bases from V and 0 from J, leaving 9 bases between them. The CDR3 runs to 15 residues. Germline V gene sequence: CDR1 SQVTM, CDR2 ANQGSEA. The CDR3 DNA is TGCAGCGTTGAGGGAAGTAGCTCTGGGGCCAACGTCCTGACTTTC. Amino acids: CSVEGSSSGANVLTF.

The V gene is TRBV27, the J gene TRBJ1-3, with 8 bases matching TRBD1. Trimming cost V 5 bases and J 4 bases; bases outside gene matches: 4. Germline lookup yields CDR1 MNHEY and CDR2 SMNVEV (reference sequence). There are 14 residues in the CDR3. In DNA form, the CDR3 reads TGTGCCAGCAGTCCCAGGGGGCACGGAAACACCATATATTTT. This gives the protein CASSPRGHGNTIYF.

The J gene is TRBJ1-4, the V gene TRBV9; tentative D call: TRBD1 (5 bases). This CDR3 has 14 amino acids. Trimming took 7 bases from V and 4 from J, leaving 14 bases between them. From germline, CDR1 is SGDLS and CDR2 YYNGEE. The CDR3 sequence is CASGSGTYNEKLFF. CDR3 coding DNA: TGTGCCAGCGGGTCCGGGACCTATAATGAAAAACTGTTTTTT.

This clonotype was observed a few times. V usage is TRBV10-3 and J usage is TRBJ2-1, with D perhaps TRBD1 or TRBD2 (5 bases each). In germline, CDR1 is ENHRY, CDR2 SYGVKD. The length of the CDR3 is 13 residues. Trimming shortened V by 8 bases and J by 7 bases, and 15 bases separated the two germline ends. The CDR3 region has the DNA TGTGCCATCTTCGGGGACCTACGAAATGAGCAGTTCTTC. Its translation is CAIFGDLRNEQFF.

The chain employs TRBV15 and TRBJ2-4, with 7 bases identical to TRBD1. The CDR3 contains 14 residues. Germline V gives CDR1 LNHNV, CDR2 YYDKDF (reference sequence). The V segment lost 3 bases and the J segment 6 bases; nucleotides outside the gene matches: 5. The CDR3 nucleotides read TGTGCCACCAGCAGGACAGGGTATGGAAACATTCAGTACTTC. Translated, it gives CATSRTGYGNIQYF.

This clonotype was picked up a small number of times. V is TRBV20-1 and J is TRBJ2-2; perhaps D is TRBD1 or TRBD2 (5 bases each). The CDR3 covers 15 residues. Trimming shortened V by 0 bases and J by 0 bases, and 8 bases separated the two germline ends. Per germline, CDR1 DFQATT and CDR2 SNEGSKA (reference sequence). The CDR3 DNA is TGCAGTGCTAGAGATAGGGGAGCGAACACCGGGGAGCTGTTTTTT. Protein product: CSARDRGANTGELFF.

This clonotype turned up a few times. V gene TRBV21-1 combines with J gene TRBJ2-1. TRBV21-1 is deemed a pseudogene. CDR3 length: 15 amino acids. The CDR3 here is CASKPAGGPNNEQFF. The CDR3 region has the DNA TGTGCCAGCAAGCCAGCGGGAGGACCTAACAATGAGCAGTTCTTC.

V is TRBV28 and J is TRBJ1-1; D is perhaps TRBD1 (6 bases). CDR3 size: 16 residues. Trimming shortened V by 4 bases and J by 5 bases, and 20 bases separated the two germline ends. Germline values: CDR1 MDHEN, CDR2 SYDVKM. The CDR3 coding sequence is TGTGCCAGCAGTTCTCACCAGGGGTGGGCTGGGACTGAAGCTTTCTTT. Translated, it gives CASSSHQGWAGTEAFF.

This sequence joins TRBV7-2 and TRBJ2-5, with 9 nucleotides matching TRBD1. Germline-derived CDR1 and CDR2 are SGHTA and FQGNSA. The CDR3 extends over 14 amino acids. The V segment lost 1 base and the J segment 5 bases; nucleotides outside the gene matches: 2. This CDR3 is CASSLDRGRETQYF. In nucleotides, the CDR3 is TGTGCCAGCAGCTTAGACAGGGGGCGGGAGACCCAGTACTTC.

The CDR3 DNA is TGTGCCAGCAGCTTGGGCCCGACAGCCTACGAGCAGTACTTC. This codes for CASSLGPTAYEQYF. The chain employs TRBV7-8 and TRBJ2-7, with TRBD1 as a possible D gene (5 bases). The germline V gene encodes CDR1 SGHVS and CDR2 FQNEAQ. The CDR3 covers 14 residues. Between the trimmed V and J ends, which lost 3 bases and 2 bases, there was a span of 11 bases.

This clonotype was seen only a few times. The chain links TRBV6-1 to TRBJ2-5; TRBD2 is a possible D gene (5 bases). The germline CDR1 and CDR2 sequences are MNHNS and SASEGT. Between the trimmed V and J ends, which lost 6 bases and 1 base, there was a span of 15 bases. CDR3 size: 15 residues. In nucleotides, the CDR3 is TGTGCCAGCAGCCCAGCGGTGGCAATCCAAGAGACCCAGTACTTC. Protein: CASSPAVAIQETQYF.

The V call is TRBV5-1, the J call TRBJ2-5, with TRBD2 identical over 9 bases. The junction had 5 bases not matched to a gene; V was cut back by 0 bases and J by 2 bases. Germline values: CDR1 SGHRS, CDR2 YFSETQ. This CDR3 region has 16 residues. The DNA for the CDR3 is TGCGCCAGCAGCTTGGGCGGGAGGGCAATTCAAGAGACCCAGTACTTC. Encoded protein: CASSLGGRAIQETQYF.

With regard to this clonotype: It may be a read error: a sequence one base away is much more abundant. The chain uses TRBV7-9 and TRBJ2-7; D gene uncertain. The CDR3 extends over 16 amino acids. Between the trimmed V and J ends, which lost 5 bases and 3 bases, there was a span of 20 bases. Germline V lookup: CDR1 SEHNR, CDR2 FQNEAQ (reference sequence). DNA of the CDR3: TGTGCCAGCAGCCTAGGGTGGTCATATATTGACTACGAGCAGTACTTC. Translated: CASSLGWSYIDYEQYF. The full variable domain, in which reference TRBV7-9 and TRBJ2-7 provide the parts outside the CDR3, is DTGVSQNPRHKITKRGQNVTFRCDPISEHNRLYWYRQTLGQGPEFLTYFQNEAQLEKSRLLSDRFSAERPKGSFSTLEIQRTEQGDSAMYLCASSLGWSYIDYEQYFGPGTRLTVT.

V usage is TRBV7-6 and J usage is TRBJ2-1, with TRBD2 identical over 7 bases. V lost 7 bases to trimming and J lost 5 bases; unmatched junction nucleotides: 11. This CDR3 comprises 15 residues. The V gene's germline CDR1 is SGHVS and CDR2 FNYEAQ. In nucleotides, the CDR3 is TGTGCCAGCAACCCGATTCCGGGACTAAACAATGAGCAGTTCTTC. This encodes CASNPIPGLNNEQFF.

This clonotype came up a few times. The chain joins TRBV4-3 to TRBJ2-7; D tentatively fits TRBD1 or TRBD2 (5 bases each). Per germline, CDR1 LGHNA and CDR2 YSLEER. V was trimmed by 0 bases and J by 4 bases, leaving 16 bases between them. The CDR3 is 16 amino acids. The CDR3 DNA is TGCGCCAGCAGCCAAGATGCAATAGGGGACGGTTACGAGCAGTACTTC. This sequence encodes CASSQDAIGDGYEQYF.

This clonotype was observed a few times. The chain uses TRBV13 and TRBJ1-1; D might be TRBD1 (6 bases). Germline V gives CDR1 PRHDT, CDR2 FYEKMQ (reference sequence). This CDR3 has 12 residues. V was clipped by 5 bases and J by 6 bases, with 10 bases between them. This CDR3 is CASSINRAEAFF. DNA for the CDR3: TGTGCCAGCAGCATTAACAGGGCTGAAGCTTTCTTT.

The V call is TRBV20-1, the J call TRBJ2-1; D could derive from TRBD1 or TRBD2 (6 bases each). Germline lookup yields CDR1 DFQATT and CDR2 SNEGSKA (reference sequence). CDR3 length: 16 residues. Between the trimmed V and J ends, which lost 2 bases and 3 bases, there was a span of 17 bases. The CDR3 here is CSARKLVGGDYNEQFF. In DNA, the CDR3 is TGCAGTGCTAGAAAACTTGTCGGGGGCGACTACAATGAGCAGTTCTTC.

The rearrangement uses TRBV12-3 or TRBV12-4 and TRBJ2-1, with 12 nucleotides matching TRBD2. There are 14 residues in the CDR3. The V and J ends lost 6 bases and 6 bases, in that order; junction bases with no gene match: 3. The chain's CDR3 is CASRLAGGRNEQFF. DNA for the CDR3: TGTGCCAGCAGACTAGCGGGAGGTCGCAATGAGCAGTTCTTC.

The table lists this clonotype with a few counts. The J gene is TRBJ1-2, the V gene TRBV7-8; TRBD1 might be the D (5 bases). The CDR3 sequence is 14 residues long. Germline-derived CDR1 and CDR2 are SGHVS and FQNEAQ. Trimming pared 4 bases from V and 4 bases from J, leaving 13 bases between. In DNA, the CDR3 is TGTGCCAGCAGCTCGGGCCCCAGGGCCTATGGCTACACCTTC. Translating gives CASSSGPRAYGYTF.

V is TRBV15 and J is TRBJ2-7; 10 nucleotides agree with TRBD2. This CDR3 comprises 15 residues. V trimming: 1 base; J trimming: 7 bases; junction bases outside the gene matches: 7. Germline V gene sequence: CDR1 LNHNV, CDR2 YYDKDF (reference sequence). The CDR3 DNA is TGTGCCACCAGCAGAGTTCTAGCGGGAGTCAAAGAGCAGTACTTC. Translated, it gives CATSRVLAGVKEQYF.

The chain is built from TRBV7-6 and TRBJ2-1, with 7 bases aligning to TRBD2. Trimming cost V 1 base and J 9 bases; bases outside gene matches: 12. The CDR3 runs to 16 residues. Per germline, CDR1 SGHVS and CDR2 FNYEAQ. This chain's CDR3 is CASSLEASGTNSEQFF. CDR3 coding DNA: TGTGCCAGCAGCTTAGAGGCCTCCGGGACTAATTCTGAGCAGTTCTTC.

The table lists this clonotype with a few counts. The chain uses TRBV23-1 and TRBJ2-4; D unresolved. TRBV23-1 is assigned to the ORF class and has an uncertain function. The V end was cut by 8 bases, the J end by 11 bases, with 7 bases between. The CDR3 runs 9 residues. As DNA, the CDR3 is TGCGCCAGCCTCCCAGTTCAGTACTTC. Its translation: CASLPVQYF.

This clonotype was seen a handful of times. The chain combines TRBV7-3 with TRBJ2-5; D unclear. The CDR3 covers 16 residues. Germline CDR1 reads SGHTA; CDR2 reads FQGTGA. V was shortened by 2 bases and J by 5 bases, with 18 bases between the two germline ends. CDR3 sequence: CASSLFGEDPGETQYF. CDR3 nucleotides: TGTGCCAGCAGCTTATTTGGAGAGGACCCCGGGGAGACCCAGTACTTC.

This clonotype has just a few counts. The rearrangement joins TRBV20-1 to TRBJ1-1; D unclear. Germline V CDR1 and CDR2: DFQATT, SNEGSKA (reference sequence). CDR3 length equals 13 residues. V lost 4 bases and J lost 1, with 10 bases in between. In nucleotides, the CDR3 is TGCAGTGCTACGCCATACAGGAACACTGAAGCTTTCTTT. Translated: CSATPYRNTEAFF.

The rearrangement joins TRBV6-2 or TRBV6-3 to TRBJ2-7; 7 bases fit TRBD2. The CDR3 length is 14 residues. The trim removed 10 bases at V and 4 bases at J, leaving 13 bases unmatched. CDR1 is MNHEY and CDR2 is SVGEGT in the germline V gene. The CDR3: CATFGAGEGYEQYF. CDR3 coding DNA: TGTGCCACCTTTGGGGCGGGAGAAGGTTACGAGCAGTACTTC.